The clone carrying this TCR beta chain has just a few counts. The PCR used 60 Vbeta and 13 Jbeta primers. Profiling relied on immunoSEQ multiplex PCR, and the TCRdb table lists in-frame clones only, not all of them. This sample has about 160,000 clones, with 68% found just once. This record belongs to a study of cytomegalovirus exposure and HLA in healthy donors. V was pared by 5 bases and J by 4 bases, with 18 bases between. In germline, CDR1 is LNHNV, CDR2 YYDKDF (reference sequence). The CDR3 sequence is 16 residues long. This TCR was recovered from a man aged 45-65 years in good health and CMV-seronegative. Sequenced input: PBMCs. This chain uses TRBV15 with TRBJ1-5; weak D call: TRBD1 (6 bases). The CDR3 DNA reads TGTGCCACCAGCGGCCGGCCGACAGGAGCTAATCAGCCCCAGCATTTT. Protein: CATSGRPTGANQPQHF.